Each of the 12 T cell receptor beta chains below was sequenced from the same sample in a study of technical replicates of blood from a few donors. Profiled with immunoSEQ multiplex PCR; TCRdb holds only in-frame clones, not every one. In the table there are 75,000 to 80,000 clones, around 94% of which are singletons. Sequenced input: T cells isolated from PBMCs. The receptors come from a human donor in good health.

The chain combines TRBV6-5 with TRBJ1-6; D might be TRBD1 (5 bases). This CDR3 has 15 amino acids. Germline V gene lookup returns CDR1 MNHEY and CDR2 SVGAGI. V was clipped by 5 bases and J by 0 bases, with 8 bases between them. In nucleotides, the CDR3 is TGTGCCAGCAGTGCTGACAGCTCCTATAATTCACCCCTCCACTTT. This gives the protein CASSADSSYNSPLHF.

The genes are TRBV6-5 and TRBJ1-2, with D tentatively TRBD1 (6 bases). The CDR3 runs 14 residues. The V gene's germline CDR1 is MNHEY and CDR2 SVGAGI. Trimming cost V 2 bases and J 2 bases, with 9 bases left between them. CDR3 nucleotides: TGTGCCAGCAGTTACGTGCAGGGGAACTATGGCTACACCTTC. As protein: CASSYVQGNYGYTF.

The chain recombines TRBV30 with TRBJ1-1; D ambiguous. Trimming pared 7 bases from V and 4 bases from J, leaving 16 bases between. The CDR3 contains 13 residues. Germline V gene data show CDR1 as GTSNPN and CDR2 as SVGIG (reference sequence). This chain's CDR3 is CASLGGGITEAFF. The DNA for the CDR3 is TGTGCCTCCCTCGGAGGCGGGATCACTGAAGCTTTCTTT.

This rearrangement joins TRBV14 to TRBJ1-1; 9 nucleotides agree with TRBD1. Germline values: CDR1 SGHDN, CDR2 FVKESK. The ends lost 7 bases at V and 4 bases at J; junction bases unmatched: 4. The CDR3 covers 13 residues. The CDR3: CASTLDRGTEAFF. The CDR3 DNA reads TGTGCCAGCACTTTGGACAGGGGCACTGAAGCTTTCTTT.

This chain links TRBV11-2 with TRBJ2-1; TRBD2 might be the D (5 bases). This CDR3 region has 12 residues. V lost 4 bases, J lost 7 bases, and 8 bases lay in between. Germline CDR1 reads SGHAT; CDR2 reads FQNNGV. CDR3 bases: TGTGCCAGCAGCTCGAGACTAAATGAGCAGTTCTTC. It translates to CASSSRLNEQFF.

This rearrangement joins TRBV6-1 to TRBJ2-5; D is uncertain. In germline, CDR1 is MNHNS, CDR2 SASEGT. With 1 base removed from V and 1 base from J, the gap between germline ends came to 4 bases. This CDR3 is 13 amino acids long. CDR3 loop: CASSEDLQETQYF. The DNA for the CDR3 is TGTGCCAGCAGTGAAGATCTCCAAGAGACCCAGTACTTC.

V and J are TRBV11-2 and TRBJ2-7, with D hard to call. V was pared by 5 bases and J by 1 base, with 3 bases between. Germline V gene data show CDR1 as SGHAT and CDR2 as FQNNGV. The CDR3 consists of 11 residues. The CDR3, as DNA: TGTGCCAGCAGCACTTCCTACGAGCAGTACTTC. Translation gives CASSTSYEQYF.

The V call is TRBV11-2, the J call TRBJ2-7; 10 nucleotides match TRBD1. With V trimmed by 3 bases and J by 2 bases, 10 bases remained unmatched. The CDR3 length is 17 residues. CDR1 and CDR2 from the germline V gene are SGHAT and FQNNGV. DNA for the CDR3: TGTGCCAGCAGCTTGACTTCCGGGACAGGGGCACCCTACGAGCAGTACTTC. Protein product: CASSLTSGTGAPYEQYF.

V gene TRBV11-3 combines with J gene TRBJ2-7; maybe TRBD2 (6 bases). Trimming removed 3 bases from V and 6 bases from J, with 9 bases in between. This CDR3 contains 12 residues. Germline V CDR1 and CDR2: SGHNT, YENEEA. The CDR3, as DNA: TGTGCCAGCAGCTTCTACGGGGGCGAGCAGTACTTC. Its translation is CASSFYGGEQYF.

The chain joins TRBV7-9 to TRBJ2-7; D is uncertain. The CDR3 has 12 residues. V lost 3 bases, J lost 3 bases, and 6 bases lay in between. The germline CDR1 and CDR2 sequences are SEHNR and FQNEAQ (reference sequence). CDR3 amino acids: CASSFSVYEQYF. CDR3 sequence (DNA): TGTGCCAGCAGCTTCTCGGTCTACGAGCAGTACTTC.

The J gene is TRBJ2-7, the V gene TRBV27; 10 nucleotides align to TRBD2. CDR1 and CDR2 from the germline V gene are MNHEY and SMNVEV (reference sequence). The CDR3 sequence is 15 residues long. With 5 bases clipped from V and 4 bases from J, the junction kept 8 bases outside the gene matches. This CDR3 reads CASSPRTSGPYEQYF. The CDR3, as DNA: TGTGCCAGCAGTCCACGGACTAGCGGTCCTTACGAGCAGTACTTC.

This sequence joins TRBV9 and TRBJ1-3, with D perhaps TRBD1 (5 bases). Between the trimmed V and J ends, which lost 0 bases and 1 base, there was a span of 11 bases. CDR3 size: 16 residues. In germline, CDR1 is SGDLS, CDR2 YYNGEE. The CDR3 loop reads CASSVDPGGSGNTIYF. The DNA of the CDR3 is TGTGCCAGCAGCGTAGACCCCGGGGGATCTGGAAACACCATATATTTT.